The sequence of this T cell receptor (beta chain) was determined in a study of cytomegalovirus exposure and HLA in healthy donors. On the study more broadly: Among about 179 million T cells, an earlier analysis found roughly 120 million unique TCR beta sequences.

The V segment lost 5 bases and the J segment 14 bases; nucleotides outside the gene matches: 5. Germline lookup yields CDR1 LNHNV and CDR2 YYDKDF (reference sequence). The CDR3 contains 12 residues. It was with 60 Vbeta and 13 Jbeta primers that the PCR ran. Sequenced by immunoSEQ multiplex PCR; TCRdb stores in-frame clones only, minus some. The sample lists around 180,000 clones; roughly 84% were seen once. This TCR came from a girl aged 2 to 9 in good health and CMV-seropositive. The sample comprised PBMCs. The chain employs TRBV15 and TRBJ1-6, with 8 bases lining up with TRBD1. CDR3 in amino acids: CATSYGQGTLHF. CDR3 sequence (DNA): TGTGCCACCAGCTATGGACAGGGAACCCTCCACTTT.